The clone carrying this T cell receptor (beta chain) was counted only a few times. CDR3 length equals 13 residues. The V gene's germline CDR1 is SGHVS and CDR2 FQNEAQ. With 5 bases removed from V and 3 bases from J, the gap between germline ends came to 8 bases. The sample originates from a study of control samples from healthy donors and cancer patients. Repertoires were generated with immunoSEQ multiplex PCR, while TCRdb's copy carries only in-frame clones and drops some. Among about 180,000 clones listed, roughly 90% were seen once. Sequenced sample: blood. This clonotype was obtained from a woman aged 50 to 60 in good health. The rearrangement uses TRBV7-8 and TRBJ1-5; unclear D gene. DNA of the CDR3: TGTGCCAGCAGCCTCTACGACAATCAGCCCCAGCATTTT. This gives the protein CASSLYDNQPQHF.